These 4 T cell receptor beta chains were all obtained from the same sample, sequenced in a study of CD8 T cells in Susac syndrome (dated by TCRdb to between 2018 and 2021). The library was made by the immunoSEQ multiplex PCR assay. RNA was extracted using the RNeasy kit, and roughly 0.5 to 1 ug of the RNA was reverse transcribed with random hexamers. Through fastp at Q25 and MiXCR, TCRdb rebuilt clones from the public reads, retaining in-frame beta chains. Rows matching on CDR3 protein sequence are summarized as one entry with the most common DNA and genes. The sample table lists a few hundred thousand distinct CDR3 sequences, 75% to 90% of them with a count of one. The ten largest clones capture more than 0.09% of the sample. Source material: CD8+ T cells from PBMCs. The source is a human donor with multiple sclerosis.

Here the CDR3 DNA reads TGCGCCAGCAGCGACAAGGACTCCTACGAGCAGTACTTC. Protein sequence: CASSDKDSYEQYF. This chain connects TRBV4-1 to TRBJ2-7; unclear D gene. This CDR3 comprises 13 residues. Deletions cut 5 bases from V and 0 bases from J, with 8 bases between. Germline V gene sequence: CDR1 MGHRA, CDR2 YSYEKL.

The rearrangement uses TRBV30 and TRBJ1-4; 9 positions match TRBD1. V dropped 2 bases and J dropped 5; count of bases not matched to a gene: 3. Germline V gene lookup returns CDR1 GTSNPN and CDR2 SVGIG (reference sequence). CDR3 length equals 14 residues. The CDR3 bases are TGTGCCTGGAGTATCGGGACAGGGAATGAAAAACTGTTTTTT. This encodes CAWSIGTGNEKLFF.

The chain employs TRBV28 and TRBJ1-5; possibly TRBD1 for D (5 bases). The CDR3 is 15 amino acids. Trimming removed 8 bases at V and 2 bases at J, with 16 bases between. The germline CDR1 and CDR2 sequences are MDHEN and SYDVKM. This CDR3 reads CASGDGEEGNQPQHF. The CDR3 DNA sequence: TGTGCCAGCGGGGACGGCGAAGAAGGCAATCAGCCCCAGCATTTT.

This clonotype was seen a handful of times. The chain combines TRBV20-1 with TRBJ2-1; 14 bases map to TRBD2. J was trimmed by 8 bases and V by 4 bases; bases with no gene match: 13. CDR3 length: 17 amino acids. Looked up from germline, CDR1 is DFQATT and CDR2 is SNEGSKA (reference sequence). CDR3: CSATGLAGVAGTDEQFF. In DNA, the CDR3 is TGCAGTGCTACGGGACTAGCGGGAGTGGCAGGGACGGATGAGCAGTTCTTC.